This TCR beta chain was recorded in a study of cytomegalovirus exposure and HLA in healthy donors. Study-wide results and limits: Researchers had no immune exposure information except CMV serostatus available.

Of note for this clone: Its antigen is as yet unknown.

13 Jbeta primers and 60 Vbeta primers were used for the PCR. Some clones are missing from TCRdb's copy, which holds only in-frame ones; the method was immunoSEQ multiplex PCR. The table has approximately 130,000 clones, 80% seen once. This receptor was taken from a woman in her thirties or forties in good health and CMV-seronegative. Sequenced: PBMCs.

The CDR3 DNA is TGCAGTGGAGCCGGGACAGAGGGGCCAGATACGCAGTATTTT. It yields the protein CSGAGTEGPDTQYF. This chain joins TRBV29-1 and TRBJ2-3; the match to TRBD1 covers 7 bases. The CDR3 consists of 14 residues. CDR1 is SQVTM, CDR2 ANQGSEA, per germline.